This T cell receptor beta chain comes out of a study of T cell responses to AZD1222 COVID-19 vaccine (dated by TCRdb to the early 2020s). The study in broad terms: TCR sequencing was performed for 230 to 250 trial participants, of whom about 200 were given two doses of AZD1222 and around 25 were given two doses of MenACWY control vaccine. Trial participants were enrolled into age subgroups of 18-55, 56-69 and 70-plus years, which contained 148, 28 and 57 TCR-sequenced participants, respectively.

As regards this clone: The antigen this receptor binds is unknown. There are no base qualities to consult, and no much larger clone falls within one base.

The CDR3 regions of human TCRbeta chains were subjected to immunosequencing. As for the original processing: Repertoire TCRs were matched against a reference library of SARS-CoV-2-specific TCRs generated with the MIRA antigen-specificity platform. Breadth meant the fraction of unique TCRs that were SARS-CoV-2-associated, whereas depth meant the fraction of total T cells that were SARS-CoV-2-associated. Using the MIRA data, every spike-specific TCR was mapped to the spike region that the TCR reacted to and assigned to either a CD4 or a CD8 class. Log10-transformed breadth and depth values were compared by one-way ANOVA with Sidak's multiple comparisons tests. TCRdb took this table from immuneACCESS and kept in-frame rearrangements with V and J called. Such tables lack part of the clones; where checked against another copy, unresolved V genes explain under half of the gap, and the rest is unexplained. The DNA gave D and trimming, while V, J and clone size come from that table. This sample lists some 150,000 clones; around 92% were detected once. The ten largest clones represent less than 3.5% of the sample.

Paper-wide results and their limitations: After two AZD1222 doses, both the breadth and the depth of spike-specific TCRs were significantly higher than at day 0 and than in MenACWY recipients. CD4 TCRs associated with the vaccine covered the entire spike protein, and the dominant responses were in regions 160-218 and 743-854. Conclusions about previously exposed vaccinees are limited, since just six or seven AZD1222 recipients were seropositive for SARS-CoV-2 at baseline. Because no day 14 peak-response samples were available, repertoires were characterized only after the peak T cell response. Reportedly, close to half of the unique spike-specific TCRs recognized epitopes lying outside the regions that are mutated in the B.1.351 and B.1.1.7 variants. Participants were mostly white British, with more females than males. The authors suggested clonal diversity may have been underestimated. The 56-69-year group was small, and its depth increase did not reach significance, likely because of low power.

The time point label, as the study defines it: about 28 days (+/-7) after the second vaccine dose. Because spike-specific TCR depth and breadth did not differ between the two schedules, AZD1222 recipients who got a second dose at roughly 4 weeks were pooled with those who got a second dose at roughly 12 weeks. Vaccinee samples came from UK trials COV001 and COV002, including a single-blind randomized controlled phase 2/3 trial of AZD1222 (ChAdOx1 nCoV-19) in healthy adults. For TCRbeta chain sequencing, PBMC samples were collected from trial participants at day 0 and at day 28 after the second dose. The germline V gene gives CDR1 as SQVTM and CDR2 as ANQGSEA. The V end gives up 5 bases and the J end 9 bases, leaving 15 bases in the junction not matched to a gene. Inclusive of the bounding cysteine and phenylalanine, the CDR3 is 14 residues long. Only the CDR3 part of the read is kept: 42 bases, read in frame from the first base.

This sequence originates from an adult who received the AZD1222 COVID-19 vaccine. This sequence uses TRBV29-1 and TRBJ2-5; TRBD2 agrees with 7 junctional bases. This specimen was peripheral blood, taken 28 days after the second AZD1222 dose. The CDR3 reads CSVLVAGYRGAQYF. The DNA sequence is given as TGCAGCGTTCTGGTAGCAGGATATCGGGGGGCCCAGTACTTC.